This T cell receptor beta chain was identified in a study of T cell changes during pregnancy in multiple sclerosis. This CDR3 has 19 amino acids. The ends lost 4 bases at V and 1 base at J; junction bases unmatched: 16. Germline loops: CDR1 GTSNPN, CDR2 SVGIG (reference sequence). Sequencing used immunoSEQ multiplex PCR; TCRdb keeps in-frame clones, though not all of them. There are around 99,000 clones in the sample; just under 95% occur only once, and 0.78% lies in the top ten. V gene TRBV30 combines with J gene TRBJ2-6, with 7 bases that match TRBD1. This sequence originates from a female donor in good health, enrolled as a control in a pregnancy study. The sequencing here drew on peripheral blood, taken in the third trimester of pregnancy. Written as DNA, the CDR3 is TGTGCCTGGACAAAAAGTCGGGACAGCTTAGGATCTGGGGCCAACGTCCTGACTTTC. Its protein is CAWTKSRDSLGSGANVLTF.